This T cell receptor beta chain came from a study of T cells in localized non-small cell lung cancer. Regarding the study as a whole: In adjacent lung appeared a median around 56 of the top 100 tumor clones. A single tumor region was sequenced, leaving heterogeneity possible. Higher T cell density in the blood was associated with longer overall survival, whereas higher adjacent-lung clonality associated with shorter survival. Clonality of T cells reached its maximum in uninvolved adjacent lung, surpassing tumor.

The assay was immunoSEQ multiplex PCR, and TCRdb's table has in-frame clones only and misses some. This sample carries roughly 2,800 clones, approximately 25% of them seen once, and the ten largest clones take around 12%. Germline assignment: CDR1 MDHEN and CDR2 SYDVKM. J lost 7 bases, V lost 11 bases, and 16 bases had no gene match. This CDR3 contains 15 residues. This clone was seen a single time. Its target is unknown. This receptor was taken from a male donor older than 55 with stage II lung adenocarcinoma. The rearrangement links TRBV28 to TRBJ2-4; 8 nucleotides match TRBD2. Source: lung tumor tissue, taken before any cancer treatment. CDR3 nucleotide sequence: TGTGCCTCCCACAAAGCGGGAGACCTAGGGAACATTCAGTACTTC. Protein product: CASHKAGDLGNIQYF.